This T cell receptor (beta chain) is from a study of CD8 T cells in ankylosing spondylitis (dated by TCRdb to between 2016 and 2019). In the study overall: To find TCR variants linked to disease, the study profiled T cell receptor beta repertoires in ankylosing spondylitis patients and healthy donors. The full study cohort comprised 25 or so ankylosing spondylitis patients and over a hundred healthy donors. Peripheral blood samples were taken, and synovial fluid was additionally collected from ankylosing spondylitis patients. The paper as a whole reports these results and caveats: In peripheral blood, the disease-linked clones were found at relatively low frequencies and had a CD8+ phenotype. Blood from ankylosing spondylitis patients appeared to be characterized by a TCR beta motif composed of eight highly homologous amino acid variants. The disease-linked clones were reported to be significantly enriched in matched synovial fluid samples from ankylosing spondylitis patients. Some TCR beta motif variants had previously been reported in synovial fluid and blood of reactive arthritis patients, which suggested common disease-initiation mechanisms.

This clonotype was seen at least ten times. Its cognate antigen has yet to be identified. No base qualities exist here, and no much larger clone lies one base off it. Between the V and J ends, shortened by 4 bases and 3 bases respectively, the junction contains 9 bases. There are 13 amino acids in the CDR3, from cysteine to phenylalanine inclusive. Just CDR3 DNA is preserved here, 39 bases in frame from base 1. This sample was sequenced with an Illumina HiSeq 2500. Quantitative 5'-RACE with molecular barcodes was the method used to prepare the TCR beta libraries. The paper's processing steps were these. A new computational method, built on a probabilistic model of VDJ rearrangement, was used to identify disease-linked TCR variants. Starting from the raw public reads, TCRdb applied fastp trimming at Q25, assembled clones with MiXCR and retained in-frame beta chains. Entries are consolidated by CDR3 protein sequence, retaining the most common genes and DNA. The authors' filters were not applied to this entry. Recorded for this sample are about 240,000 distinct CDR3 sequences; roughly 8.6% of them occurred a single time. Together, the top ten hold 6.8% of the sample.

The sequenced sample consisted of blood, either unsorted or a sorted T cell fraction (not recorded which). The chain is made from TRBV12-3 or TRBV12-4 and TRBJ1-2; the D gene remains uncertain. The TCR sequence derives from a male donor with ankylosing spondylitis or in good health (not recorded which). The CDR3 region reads CASSSYRDYGYTF. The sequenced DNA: TGTGCCAGCAGTTCCTACAGAGACTATGGCTACACCTTC.